The 10 T cell receptor beta chains below come from one sample, sequenced in a study of Tregs in tolerant kidney transplant recipients. Clones were read by immunoSEQ multiplex PCR, and TCRdb kept only the in-frame ones, dropping some. This sample carries about 69,000 clones, 85% to 90% of them seen once, and the ten largest clones take approximately 0.36%. This sample comprised CD4+ T cells from blood, obtained before the transplant. The receptor set was obtained from a human donor who received a combined kidney and bone marrow transplant.

This clone was counted a single time. The genes are TRBV7-9 and TRBJ2-5, with TRBD2 matching 9 bases. The CDR3 consists of 13 residues. Germline loops: CDR1 SEHNR, CDR2 FQNEAQ (reference sequence). J gave up 3 bases and V 6 bases, and 2 bases lay outside the gene matches. The CDR3: CASRIAGEETQYF. CDR3 DNA sequence: TGTGCCAGCAGAATAGCGGGAGAAGAGACCCAGTACTTC.

This clone has only a few counts. V and J are TRBV7-9 and TRBJ2-7; 8 bases are shared with TRBD1. V dropped 0 bases and J dropped 3; count of bases not matched to a gene: 4. The CDR3 is 15 amino acids. Per germline, CDR1 SEHNR and CDR2 FQNEAQ (reference sequence). CDR3 amino acids: CASSLAQGASYEQYF. CDR3 sequence (DNA): TGTGCCAGCAGCTTAGCGCAGGGGGCCAGCTACGAGCAGTACTTC.

The chain uses TRBV9 and TRBJ2-2; 8 bases align to TRBD2. This CDR3 is 17 amino acids long. J was trimmed by 1 base and V by 1 base; bases with no gene match: 6. Germline lookup yields CDR1 SGDLS and CDR2 YYNGEE. The CDR3 DNA is TGTGCCAGCAGCGTAACGACTAGCGTTTTGAACACCGGGGAGCTGTTTTTT. It codes for CASSVTTSVLNTGELFF.

The chain carries TRBV5-1 and TRBJ2-2, with 9 nucleotides matching TRBD1. The CDR3 is made up of 17 amino acids. Germline trimming cut 0 bases from V and 2 bases from J; bases unmatched to any gene: 5. Germline V lookup: CDR1 SGHRS, CDR2 YFSETQ. In nucleotides, the CDR3 is TGCGCCAGCAGCTTGGCCGTACAGGGGGCTAACACCGGGGAGCTGTTTTTT. Its translation: CASSLAVQGANTGELFF.

The chain couples TRBV4-1 to TRBJ2-3; weak D call: TRBD2 (6 bases). CDR1 MGHRA and CDR2 YSYEKL come from the germline V gene. Trimming removed 3 bases from V and 0 bases from J, with 16 bases in between. The CDR3 has 17 residues. CDR3 DNA sequence: TGCGCCAGCAGCCATCTGGGACTGGGTCCAAGCACAGATACGCAGTATTTT. This encodes CASSHLGLGPSTDTQYF.

The V call is TRBV30, the J call TRBJ1-3, with D possibly TRBD1 on 6 matching bases. The CDR3 contains 14 residues. CDR1 and CDR2 (germline): GTSNPN, SVGIG (reference sequence). V was pared by 4 bases and J by 0 bases, with 10 bases between. CDR3 DNA sequence: TGTGCCTGGACCTTACAGGGCTCTGGAAACACCATATATTTT. This codes for CAWTLQGSGNTIYF.

The genes are TRBV11-2 and TRBJ1-1, with 7 nucleotides matching TRBD1. With V trimmed by 5 bases and J by 0 bases, 6 bases remained unmatched. The CDR3 is made up of 15 amino acids. Germline lookup yields CDR1 SGHAT and CDR2 FQNNGV. The chain's CDR3 is CASSPRGTVNTEAFF. The CDR3 DNA reads TGTGCCAGCAGCCCCCGAGGGACAGTGAACACTGAAGCTTTCTTT. The full variable domain, completed using reference TRBV11-2 and TRBJ1-1, is EAGVAQSPRYKIIEKRQSVAFWCNPISGHATLYWYQQILGQGPKLLIQFQNNGVVDDSQLPKDRFSAERLKGVDSTLKIQPAKLEDSAVYLCASSPRGTVNTEAFFGQGTRLTVV.

CDR3: CASRPGTDTQYF. CDR3 DNA: TGTGCCAGCAGACCAGGCACAGATACGCAGTATTTT. The V call is TRBV2, the J call TRBJ2-3; D not certain. Germline CDR1 is SNHLY and CDR2 is FYNNEI. V dropped 6 bases and J dropped 1 base, with 5 bases sitting between them. The CDR3 spans 12 residues.

The rearrangement links TRBV5-1 to TRBJ2-1; D gene ambiguous. The CDR3 totals 14 residues. Trimming left V 0 bases short and J 3 bases short, with 7 bases between. Germline V gene data show CDR1 as SGHRS and CDR2 as YFSETQ. DNA for the CDR3: TGCGCCAGCAGCTTGGATAGTAGCTACAATGAGCAGTTCTTC. Translation gives CASSLDSSYNEQFF.

This chain connects TRBV7-8 to TRBJ1-5; D gene uncertain. V was cut by 5 bases and J by 5 bases, with 10 bases left in between. Germline V lookup: CDR1 SGHVS, CDR2 FQNEAQ. CDR3 size: 13 residues. The CDR3 DNA sequence: TGTGCCAGCAGCCGAGAGGGATATCAGCCCCAGCATTTT. Its translation: CASSREGYQPQHF. Together with reference TRBV7-8 and TRBJ1-5, the CDR3 gives the full variable domain: GAGVSQSPRYKVAKRGQDVALRCDPISGHVSLFWYQQALGQGPEFLTYFQNEAQLDKSGLPSDRFFAERPEGSVSTLKIQRTQQEDSAVYLCASSREGYQPQHFGDGTRLSIL.